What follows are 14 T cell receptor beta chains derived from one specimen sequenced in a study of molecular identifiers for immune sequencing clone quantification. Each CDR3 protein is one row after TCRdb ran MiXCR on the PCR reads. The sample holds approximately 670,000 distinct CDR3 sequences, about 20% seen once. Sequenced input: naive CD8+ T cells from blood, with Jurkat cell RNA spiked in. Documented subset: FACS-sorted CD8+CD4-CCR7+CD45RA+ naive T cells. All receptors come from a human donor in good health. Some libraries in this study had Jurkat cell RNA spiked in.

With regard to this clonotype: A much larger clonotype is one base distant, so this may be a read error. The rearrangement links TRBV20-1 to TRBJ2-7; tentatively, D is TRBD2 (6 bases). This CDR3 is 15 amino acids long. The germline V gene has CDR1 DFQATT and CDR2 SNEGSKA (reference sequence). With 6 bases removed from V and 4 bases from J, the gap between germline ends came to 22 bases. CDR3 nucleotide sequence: TGCAGTGCCCCCCCTTTGACGGGAGTGGGGTACGAGCAGTACTTC. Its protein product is CSAPPLTGVGYEQYF.

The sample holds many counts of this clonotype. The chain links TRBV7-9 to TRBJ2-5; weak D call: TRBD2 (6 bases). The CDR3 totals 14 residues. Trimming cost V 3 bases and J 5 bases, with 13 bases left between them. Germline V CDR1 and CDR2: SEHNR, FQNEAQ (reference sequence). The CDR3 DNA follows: TGTGCCAGCAGCTTGAGGGGCGCGGGGGAGACCCAGTACTTC. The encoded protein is CASSLRGAGETQYF.

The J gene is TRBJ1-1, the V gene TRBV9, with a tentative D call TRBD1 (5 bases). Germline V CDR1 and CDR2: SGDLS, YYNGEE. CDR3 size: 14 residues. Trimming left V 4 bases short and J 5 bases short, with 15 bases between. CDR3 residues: CASSSPKGFTEAFF. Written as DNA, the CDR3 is TGTGCCAGCAGCTCTCCTAAGGGGTTTACTGAAGCTTTCTTT. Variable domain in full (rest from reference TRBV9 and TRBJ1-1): DSGVTQTPKHLITATGQRVTLRCSPRSGDLSVYWYQQSLDQGLQFLIQYYNGEERAKGNILERFSAQQFPDLHSELNLSSLELGDSALYFCASSSPKGFTEAFFGQGTRLTVV.

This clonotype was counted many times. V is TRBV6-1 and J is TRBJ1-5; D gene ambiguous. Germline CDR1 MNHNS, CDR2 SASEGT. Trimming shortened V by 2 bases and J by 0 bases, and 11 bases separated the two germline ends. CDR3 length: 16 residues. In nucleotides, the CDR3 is TGTGCCAGCAGTGAACGGACGAGCTATAGCAATCAGCCCCAGCATTTT. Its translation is CASSERTSYSNQPQHF.

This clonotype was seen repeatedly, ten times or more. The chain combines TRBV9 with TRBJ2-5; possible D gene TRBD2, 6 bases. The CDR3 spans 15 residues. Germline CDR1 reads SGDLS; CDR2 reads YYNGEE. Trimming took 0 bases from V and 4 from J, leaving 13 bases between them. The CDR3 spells CASSVGTSSRETQYF. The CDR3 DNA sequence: TGTGCCAGCAGCGTAGGAACTAGCTCTCGAGAGACCCAGTACTTC.

CDR3 loop: CASSQDSFGYTF. The CDR3 DNA reads as TGTGCCAGCAGCCAGGACTCTTTTGGCTACACCTTC. V is TRBV6-5 and J is TRBJ1-2; D is unclear. V lost 6 bases and J 7 bases, leaving 12 bases between the germline ends. This CDR3 region has 12 residues. Germline assignment: CDR1 MNHEY and CDR2 SVGAGI.

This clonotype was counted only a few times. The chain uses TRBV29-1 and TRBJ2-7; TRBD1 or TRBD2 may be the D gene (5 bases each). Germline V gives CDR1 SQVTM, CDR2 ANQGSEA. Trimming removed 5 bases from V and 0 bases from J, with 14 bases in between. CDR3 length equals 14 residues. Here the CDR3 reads CSVSGTSSSYEQYF. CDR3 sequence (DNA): TGCAGCGTTTCCGGGACCTCAAGCTCCTACGAGCAGTACTTC.

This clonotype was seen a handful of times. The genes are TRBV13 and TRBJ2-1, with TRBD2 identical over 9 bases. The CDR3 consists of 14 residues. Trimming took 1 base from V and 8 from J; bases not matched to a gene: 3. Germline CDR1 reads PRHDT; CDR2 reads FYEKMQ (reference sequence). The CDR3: CASSLEGGGDEQFF. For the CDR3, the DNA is TGTGCCAGCAGCTTAGAGGGCGGGGGGGATGAGCAGTTCTTC.

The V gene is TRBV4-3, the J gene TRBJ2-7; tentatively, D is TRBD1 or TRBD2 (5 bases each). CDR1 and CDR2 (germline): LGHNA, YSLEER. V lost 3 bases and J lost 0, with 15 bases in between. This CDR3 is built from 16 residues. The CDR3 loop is CASSQGDSQSSYEQYF. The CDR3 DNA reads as TGCGCCAGCAGCCAGGGAGACAGCCAGAGCTCCTACGAGCAGTACTTC.

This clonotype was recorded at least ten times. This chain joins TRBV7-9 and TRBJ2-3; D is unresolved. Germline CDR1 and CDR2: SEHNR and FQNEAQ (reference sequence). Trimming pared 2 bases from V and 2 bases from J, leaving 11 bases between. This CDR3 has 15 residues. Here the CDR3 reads CASSLLRQFTDTQYF. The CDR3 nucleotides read TGTGCCAGCAGCTTATTACGGCAGTTCACAGATACGCAGTATTTT.

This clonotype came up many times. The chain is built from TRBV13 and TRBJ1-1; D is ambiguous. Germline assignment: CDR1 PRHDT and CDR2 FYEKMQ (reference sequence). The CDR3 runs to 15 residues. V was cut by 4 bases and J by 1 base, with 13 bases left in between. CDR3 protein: CASSSPPLRNTEAFF. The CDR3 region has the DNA TGTGCCAGCAGCTCCCCCCCTCTGAGGAACACTGAAGCTTTCTTT.

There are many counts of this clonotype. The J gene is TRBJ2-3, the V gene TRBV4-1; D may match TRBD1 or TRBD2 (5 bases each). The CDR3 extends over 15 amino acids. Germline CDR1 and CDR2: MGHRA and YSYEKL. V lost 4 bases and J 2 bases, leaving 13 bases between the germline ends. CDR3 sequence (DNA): TGCGCCAGCAGCCCCCGGGACGAAGACACAGATACGCAGTATTTT. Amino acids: CASSPRDEDTDTQYF.

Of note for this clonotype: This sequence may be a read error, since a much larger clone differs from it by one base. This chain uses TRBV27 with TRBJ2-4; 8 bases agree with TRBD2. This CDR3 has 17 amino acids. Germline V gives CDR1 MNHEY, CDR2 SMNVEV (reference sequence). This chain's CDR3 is CAGSSTWERGAKNIQYF. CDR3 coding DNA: TGTGCCGGCAGTTCCACGTGGGAGCGGGGGGCCAAAAACATTCAGTACTTC.

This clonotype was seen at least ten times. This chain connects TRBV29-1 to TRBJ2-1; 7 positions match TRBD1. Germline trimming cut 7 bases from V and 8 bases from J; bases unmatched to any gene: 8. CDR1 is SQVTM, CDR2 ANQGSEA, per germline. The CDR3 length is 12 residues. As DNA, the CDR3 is TGCAGCGCCAACCGCGACAGGGATGAGCAGTTCTTC. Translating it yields CSANRDRDEQFF.